One and the same sample provided the 27 T cell receptor beta chains below, sequenced in a study of shared clonotypes between healthy human individuals. Libraries were prepared by immunoSEQ multiplex PCR; TCRdb keeps only in-frame clonotypes and omits some of them. The sample gives about 2.4 million clones, roughly 93% of which show up once; around 0.4% is in the top ten. The sequenced material came from naive CD4+ T cells from PBMCs. Sample subset: CD45RA+ positively selected. Receptor source: a young man in good health. Some clones in this sample may be carry-over from other donors' samples.

This rearrangement joins TRBV27 to TRBJ2-1; 8 positions match TRBD2. Trimming removed 7 bases from V and 0 bases from J; junction bases left unmatched: 5. CDR3 length: 15 amino acids. Germline V CDR1 and CDR2: MNHEY, SMNVEV (reference sequence). This CDR3 reads CASMRRGASYNEQFF. CDR3 nucleotide sequence: TGTGCCAGCATGAGGCGGGGGGCCTCCTACAATGAGCAGTTCTTC.

The V call is TRBV6-5, the J call TRBJ1-2; 10 positions agree with TRBD1. Germline assignment: CDR1 MNHEY and CDR2 SVGAGI. V was clipped by 4 bases and J by 7 bases; unmatched bases: 12. The CDR3 spans 16 residues. The DNA of the CDR3 is TGTGCCAGCAGTTTACCGGGACAGGGGTTATCTGGTGGCTACACCTTC. Translating it yields CASSLPGQGLSGGYTF.

The chain links TRBV19 to TRBJ1-4; 7 bases are a match to TRBD1. From germline, CDR1 is LNHDA and CDR2 SQIVND (reference sequence). This CDR3 is built from 15 residues. Germline trimming cut 6 bases from V and 4 bases from J; bases unmatched to any gene: 8. The CDR3: CASRIQGTVNEKLFF. The DNA of the CDR3 is TGTGCCAGTAGGATTCAGGGGACAGTTAATGAAAAACTGTTTTTT.

V usage is TRBV19 and J usage is TRBJ2-3; TRBD1 matches at 10 bases. This CDR3 comprises 14 residues. CDR1 and CDR2 from the germline V gene are LNHDA and SQIVND (reference sequence). J gave up 5 bases and V 10 bases, and 9 bases lay outside the gene matches. CDR3 sequence: CATHRTGGGDTQYF. The DNA of the CDR3 is TGTGCCACCCACAGGACAGGGGGGGGAGATACGCAGTATTTT.

This rearrangement joins TRBV19 to TRBJ2-7, with D possibly being TRBD1 or TRBD2 (5 bases each). This CDR3 has 13 residues. The V gene's germline CDR1 is LNHDA and CDR2 SQIVND (reference sequence). Trimming shortened V by 10 bases and J by 2 bases, and 15 bases separated the two germline ends. The CDR3 here is CATRDGVTYEQYF. CDR3 DNA: TGTGCCACCAGGGACGGAGTTACCTACGAGCAGTACTTC.

On this clone itself: This may arise from a read error, as a much more abundant clone is one base away. V usage is TRBV13 and J usage is TRBJ2-3; D is uncertain. The CDR3 has 11 residues. The germline CDR1 and CDR2 sequences are PRHDT and FYEKMQ (reference sequence). The germline V and J ends were trimmed by 4 bases and 2 bases, with 1 base remaining between them. The CDR3 spells CASSSTDTQYF. DNA for the CDR3: TGTGCCAGCAGCTCCACAGATACGCAGTATTTT. Filled out from reference TRBV13 and TRBJ2-3, the complete variable domain reads AAGVIQSPRHLIKEKRETATLKCYPIPRHDTVYWYQQGPGQDPQFLISFYEKMQSDKGSIPDRFSAQQFSDYHSELNMSSLELGDSALYFCASSSTDTQYFGPGTRLTVL.

The CDR3 sequence: CASRPPGAFGYTF. For the CDR3, the DNA is TGTGCCAGCCGGCCCCCGGGGGCCTTCGGCTACACCTTC. The rearrangement links TRBV6-5 to TRBJ1-2; TRBD1 might be the D (6 bases). The V gene's germline CDR1 is MNHEY and CDR2 SVGAGI. The CDR3 spans 13 residues. Trimming removed 8 bases from V and 8 bases from J, with 18 bases in between.

The rearrangement uses TRBV5-1 and TRBJ2-3, with D possibly matching TRBD1 (5 bases). Germline V lookup: CDR1 SGHRS, CDR2 YFSETQ. Trimming took 0 bases from V and 8 from J, leaving 10 bases between them. The CDR3 sequence is 13 residues long. The CDR3, as DNA: TGCGCCAGCAGCTTGGAGGGGCTTGGTACGCAGTATTTT. This translates into CASSLEGLGTQYF. Combining the CDR3 with reference TRBV5-1 and TRBJ2-3 gives the whole variable domain KAGVTQTPRYLIKTRGQQVTLSCSPISGHRSVSWYQQTPGQGLQFLFEYFSETQRNKGNFPGRFSGRQFSNSRSEMNVSTLELGDSALYLCASSLEGLGTQYFGPGTRLTVL.

The rearrangement joins TRBV27 to TRBJ1-1, with a tentative D call TRBD1 (6 bases). The CDR3 is 14 amino acids. V lost 7 bases to trimming and J lost 6 bases, with 18 bases between them. Germline values: CDR1 MNHEY, CDR2 SMNVEV (reference sequence). The DNA for the CDR3 is TGTGCCAGCAAGCCGGGTGGGGGCATATCTGAAGCTTTCTTT. This translates into CASKPGGGISEAFF.

The gene calls are TRBV28 and TRBJ2-7, with D uncertain. V was shortened by 10 bases and J by 2 bases, with 9 bases between the two germline ends. The germline gives CDR1 MDHEN, CDR2 SYDVKM. The CDR3 loop spans 11 amino acids. DNA of the CDR3: TGTGCCACTGGTAAGACCTACGAGCAGTACTTC. Translated, it gives CATGKTYEQYF.

The V and J genes are TRBV6-5 and TRBJ2-2, with D uncertain. The CDR3 is made up of 15 amino acids. Trimming removed 7 bases from V and 4 bases from J, with 16 bases in between. Per the germline V gene, CDR1 is MNHEY and CDR2 is SVGAGI. The CDR3 loop reads CASTYLPYSTGELFF. CDR3 DNA: TGTGCCAGCACCTACCTTCCCTATTCCACCGGGGAGCTGTTTTTT.

The J gene is TRBJ2-2, the V gene TRBV5-4; 12 bases match TRBD2. Germline values: CDR1 SGHNT, CDR2 YYREEE (reference sequence). The CDR3 consists of 18 residues. V trimming: 0 bases; J trimming: 1 base; junction bases outside the gene matches: 4. The CDR3 DNA follows: TGTGCCAGCAGCTTGGGAATACTAGCGGGAGGGAACACCGGGGAGCTGTTTTTT. Protein sequence: CASSLGILAGGNTGELFF.

V and J are TRBV6-6 and TRBJ2-7; D remains ambiguous. With 5 bases removed from V and 3 bases from J, the gap between germline ends came to 8 bases. The germline V gene has CDR1 MNHNY and CDR2 SVGAGI (reference sequence). The CDR3 consists of 12 residues. CDR3 loop: CASSRDRYEQYF. For the CDR3, the DNA is TGTGCCAGCAGTAGAGACCGCTACGAGCAGTACTTC.

The chain is built from TRBV5-6 and TRBJ2-7; TRBD1 or TRBD2 may be the D gene (5 bases each). The CDR3 is 13 residues long. Germline lookup yields CDR1 SGHDT and CDR2 YYEEEE. V lost 2 bases and J 8 bases, leaving 14 bases between the germline ends. The CDR3: CASSFRARGQQYF. The CDR3 bases are TGTGCCAGCAGCTTTAGAGCTAGGGGACAGCAGTACTTC.

This clone was counted a single time. The rearrangement uses TRBV4-2 and TRBJ2-7; TRBD2 is a possible D gene (5 bases). The V and J ends lost 1 base and 1 base respectively, with 14 bases between them. The germline V gene has CDR1 LGHNA and CDR2 YNFKEQ. CDR3 length: 16 amino acids. The CDR3 coding sequence is TGTGCCAGCAGCCAAGGTCACAGCGGAACATCCTACGAGCAGTACTTC. The encoded protein is CASSQGHSGTSYEQYF.

This clone occurred a few times. The chain links TRBV15 to TRBJ1-5, with no clear D. The length of the CDR3 is 13 residues. V was cut by 0 bases and J by 11 bases, with 11 bases left in between. CDR1 and CDR2 (germline): LNHNV, YYDKDF (reference sequence). The CDR3 DNA is TGTGCCACCAGCAGAGAGCCGACGGGGACCCAGCATTTT. Translated: CATSREPTGTQHF.

A note on this clone: This sample includes further DNA sequences coding for the same CDR3. The rearrangement joins TRBV9 to TRBJ2-3; TRBD2 aligns across 7 bases. Germline V gene data show CDR1 as SGDLS and CDR2 as YYNGEE. This CDR3 comprises 15 residues. V shed 3 bases, J shed 0 bases, and the junction held 4 bases outside the gene matches. The CDR3: CASSGSGTSTDTQYF. The CDR3 DNA reads as TGTGCCAGCAGCGGGAGCGGGACTAGCACAGATACGCAGTATTTT.

The chain is built from TRBV6-5 and TRBJ2-1; 10 nucleotides match TRBD1. CDR1 and CDR2 from the germline V gene are MNHEY and SVGAGI. This CDR3 spans 16 amino acids. After removal of 3 bases from V and 4 bases from J, the junction contained 6 bases not matched to a gene. The CDR3 sequence: CASSYLGTGEYNEQFF. The CDR3 DNA sequence: TGTGCCAGCAGTTATCTCGGGACAGGGGAATACAATGAGCAGTTCTTC.

V gene TRBV2 combines with J gene TRBJ1-2; D is unresolved. This CDR3 region has 12 residues. Germline lookup yields CDR1 SNHLY and CDR2 FYNNEI. V lost 6 bases to trimming and J lost 4 bases, with 9 bases between them. CDR3 amino acids: CASRQTGYGYTF. The DNA of the CDR3 is TGTGCCAGCAGACAGACGGGCTATGGCTACACCTTC. The whole variable domain, remainder taken from reference TRBV2 and TRBJ1-2, is EPEVTQTPSHQVTQMGQEVILRCVPISNHLYFYWYRQILGQKVEFLVSFYNNEISEKSEIFDDQFSVERPDGSNFTLKIRSTKLEDSAMYFCASRQTGYGYTFGSGTRLTVV.

The V call is TRBV2, the J call TRBJ2-1, with TRBD1 matching over 12 bases. The J segment lost 7 bases and the V segment lost 6 bases, leaving 16 bases of the junction unmatched. The CDR3 sequence is 18 residues long. Germline V gene data show CDR1 as SNHLY and CDR2 as FYNNEI. CDR3: CASRPLYPPGQGANEQFF. CDR3 in DNA: TGTGCCAGCAGACCCTTATACCCGCCGGGACAGGGGGCGAATGAGCAGTTCTTC.

The chain carries TRBV6-5 and TRBJ1-1, with 8 bases that match TRBD1. CDR1 is MNHEY, CDR2 SVGAGI, per germline. The V segment lost 6 bases and the J segment 6 bases; nucleotides outside the gene matches: 12. The CDR3 has 15 amino acids. Here the CDR3 DNA reads TGTGCCAGCAGCCAAAGGACAGGGCCTGGACCTGAAGCTTTCTTT. Translating gives CASSQRTGPGPEAFF.

The chain employs TRBV10-2 and TRBJ1-2, with TRBD1 identical over 9 bases. Germline-derived CDR1 and CDR2 are WSHSY and SAAADI. The CDR3 covers 15 residues. The J segment lost 0 bases and the V segment lost 4 bases, leaving 3 bases of the junction unmatched. CDR3 in DNA: TGCGCCAGCAGTGTCACAGGGGGCTCTAACTATGGCTACACCTTC. It is translated as CASSVTGGSNYGYTF.

The chain combines TRBV5-4 with TRBJ2-7, with TRBD1 as a possible D gene (5 bases). Per germline, CDR1 SGHNT and CDR2 YYREEE (reference sequence). CDR3 size: 14 residues. The V end was cut by 4 bases, the J end by 2 bases, with 13 bases between. CDR3 DNA: TGTGCCAGCAGCCCGGCAGGCAGGGCCTACGAGCAGTACTTC. It specifies CASSPAGRAYEQYF.

This clone has a single count. The rearrangement joins TRBV21-1 to TRBJ2-7. TRBV21-1 is termed a pseudogene. The CDR3 loop spans 16 amino acids. CDR3 in amino acids: CASSKAPLVRNYEQYF. CDR3 coding DNA: TGTGCCAGCAGCAAAGCTCCATTGGTCCGTAACTACGAGCAGTACTTC.

The J gene is TRBJ1-3, the V gene TRBV4-3; D is unclear. CDR1 and CDR2 (germline): LGHNA, YSLEER. This CDR3 comprises 16 residues. Trimming left V 4 bases short and J 3 bases short, with 16 bases between. The CDR3 here is CASSPALAADGNTIYF. The CDR3 DNA reads as TGCGCCAGCAGCCCGGCGCTCGCCGCGGATGGAAACACCATATATTTT.

This rearrangement joins TRBV28 to TRBJ2-5; unclear D gene. The CDR3 loop spans 15 amino acids. Germline CDR1 is MDHEN and CDR2 is SYDVKM. Trimming removed 7 bases from V and 5 bases from J, with 20 bases in between. The CDR3 DNA sequence: TGTGCCAGCACTTATCGCTACCGAATAGGGGAGACCCAGTACTTC. The encoded protein is CASTYRYRIGETQYF.

The chain is built from TRBV5-5 and TRBJ1-5; D not resolved. Trimming took 0 bases from V and 7 from J, leaving 11 bases between them. Germline V gives CDR1 SGHKS, CDR2 YYEKEE (reference sequence). The CDR3 extends over 14 amino acids. CDR3 sequence reads: CASSLVTAAQPQHF. In DNA form, the CDR3 reads TGTGCCAGCAGCTTGGTTACAGCGGCCCAGCCCCAGCATTTT.